The 15 T cell receptor beta chains below all came from one sample that was sequenced in a study of OX40 agonist ivuxolimab in advanced cancers. Clones were read by immunoSEQ multiplex PCR, and TCRdb kept only the in-frame ones, dropping some. The table lists tens of thousands of clones, 88% of them singletons. Source: CD4+ or CD8+ T cells sorted from blood, taken in a trial of the OX40 agonist ivuxolimab. The receptors derive from an adult with an advanced solid tumor such as melanoma, head and neck, liver or kidney cancer.

The rearrangement joins TRBV27 to TRBJ1-5; 8 bases match TRBD1. Germline V gene lookup returns CDR1 MNHEY and CDR2 SMNVEV (reference sequence). J lost 4 bases, V lost 5 bases, and 10 bases had no gene match. The CDR3 loop spans 16 amino acids. CDR3 bases: TGTGCCAGCAGTCTGACAGGGGATAGGGATAATCAGCCCCAGCATTTT. Protein product: CASSLTGDRDNQPQHF.

This clone was seen only a few times. V is TRBV4-2 and J is TRBJ2-7; D might be TRBD1 (6 bases). CDR1 is LGHNA, CDR2 YNFKEQ, per germline. This CDR3 contains 14 residues. V was trimmed by 2 bases and J by 4 bases, leaving 12 bases between them. The CDR3 spells CASSQQGSLYEQYF. The DNA of the CDR3 is TGTGCCAGCAGCCAACAGGGGTCCCTTTACGAGCAGTACTTC.

The rearrangement joins TRBV6-1 to TRBJ1-1; the D is unclear. This CDR3 has 14 amino acids. Germline CDR1 MNHNS, CDR2 SASEGT. Trimming cost V 5 bases and J 0 bases, with 10 bases left between them. For the CDR3, the DNA is TGTGCCAGCAGTTTGACGGAGATGAACACTGAAGCTTTCTTT. This translates into CASSLTEMNTEAFF.

The CDR3 reads CASSALMGEQYF. The CDR3 region has the DNA TGTGCCAGCAGTGCTTTGATGGGGGAGCAGTACTTC. The chain links TRBV2 to TRBJ2-7; D call uncertain. V lost 4 bases and J 7 bases, leaving 11 bases between the germline ends. Germline loops: CDR1 SNHLY, CDR2 FYNNEI. The CDR3 runs 12 residues. The whole variable domain, filled in from reference TRBV2 and TRBJ2-7, reads EPEVTQTPSHQVTQMGQEVILRCVPISNHLYFYWYRQILGQKVEFLVSFYNNEISEKSEIFDDQFSVERPDGSNFTLKIRSTKLEDSAMYFCASSALMGEQYFGPGTRLTVT.

The CDR3 region has the DNA TGTGCCAGCAGTGAACATCAGCAGACCTATGGCTACACCTTC. Residues: CASSEHQQTYGYTF. The chain recombines TRBV25-1 with TRBJ1-2; D gene ambiguous. Germline V gene data show CDR1 as MGHDK and CDR2 as SYGVNS. Trimming shortened V by 2 bases and J by 4 bases, and 11 bases separated the two germline ends. The CDR3 length is 14 residues.

The chain employs TRBV21-1 and TRBJ1-4; the listed D gene, TRBD1, was not tested against the DNA. TRBV21-1 has pseudogene status. The CDR3 runs 13 residues. This chain's CDR3 is CASSSPGDRALFF. The CDR3 bases are TGTGCCAGCAGCAGCCCCGGTGACAGGGCCCTGTTTTTT.

Points on this clone: A junction end diverges from the germline sequence, so it may reflect a read error. The V gene is TRBV2, the J gene TRBJ2-5, with 10 bases matching TRBD2. Germline V gives CDR1 SNHLY, CDR2 FYNNEI. The CDR3 spans 15 residues. Here the CDR3 reads CASSQAGGPVETQYF. Here the CDR3 DNA reads TGTGCCAGCAGTCAAGCGGGGGGGCCTGTGGAGACCCAGTACTTC.

The chain joins TRBV6-6 to TRBJ2-7; D gene ambiguous. The CDR3 length is 11 residues. The ends were cut back, 6 bases at V and 5 bases at J, with 8 bases in the middle. Germline V gene data show CDR1 as MNHNY and CDR2 as SVGAGI (reference sequence). The CDR3 sequence: CASSPSDEQYF. The CDR3 nucleotides are TGTGCCAGCAGCCCCTCGGACGAGCAGTACTTC.

V and J are TRBV28 and TRBJ2-5, with unresolved D. The J call may be wrong; the DNA end is better matched by TRBJ2-7. In germline, CDR1 is MDHEN, CDR2 SYDVKM. The CDR3 covers 13 residues. In DNA form, the CDR3 reads TGTGCCACCCAGACGGCAGTTCTCTACGAGCAGTACTTC. Its protein is CATQTAVLYEQYF.

The DNA for the CDR3 is TGTGCCAGCAAGGCCCCCGGGACAGGGTTTCTCAACACCGGGGAGCTGTTTTTT. It codes for CASKAPGTGFLNTGELFF. The rearrangement joins TRBV9 to TRBJ2-2; TRBD1 aligns across 9 bases. The CDR3 has 18 residues. Germline V gene data show CDR1 as SGDLS and CDR2 as YYNGEE. Losses at the gene ends were 6 bases for V and 2 bases for J; bases not matched to a gene: 14.

The chain joins TRBV10-3 to TRBJ2-2, with 8 bases lining up with TRBD1. CDR3 size: 16 residues. Trimming cost V 2 bases and J 0 bases; bases outside gene matches: 2. Germline CDR1 is ENHRY and CDR2 is SYGVKD. The CDR3 DNA reads TGTGCCATCAGTGAGCGGACAGGGACGAACACCGGGGAGCTGTTTTTT. Translation gives CAISERTGTNTGELFF.

The rearrangement joins TRBV6-1 to TRBJ1-1; D is possibly TRBD1 (5 bases). The V end was cut by 8 bases, the J end by 10 bases, with 14 bases between. Per germline, CDR1 MNHNS and CDR2 SASEGT. This CDR3 is built from 11 residues. CDR3 in amino acids: CASVGRGGAFF. CDR3 DNA sequence: TGTGCCAGCGTCGGGAGGGGAGGAGCTTTCTTT.

The rearrangement joins TRBV19 to TRBJ2-3; D is possibly TRBD1 (6 bases). This CDR3 is built from 18 residues. CDR1 LNHDA and CDR2 SQIVND come from the germline V gene (reference sequence). V gave up 3 bases and J gave up 0 bases, with 19 bases separating them. CDR3 in amino acids: CASSIYSGAGDSTDTQYF. CDR3 coding DNA: TGTGCCAGTAGTATTTATTCTGGGGCAGGGGATAGCACAGATACGCAGTATTTT. Full variable domain (missing parts from reference TRBV19 and TRBJ2-3): DGGITQSPKYLFRKEGQNVTLSCEQNLNHDAMYWYRQDPGQGLRLIYYSQIVNDFQKGDIAEGYSVSREKKESFPLTVTSAQKNPTAFYLCASSIYSGAGDSTDTQYFGPGTRLTVL.

The rearrangement joins TRBV5-6 to TRBJ1-2; D remains ambiguous. The V gene lost 3 bases and the J gene lost 8 bases, with 11 bases spanning the gap. Per germline, CDR1 SGHDT and CDR2 YYEEEE. CDR3 length: 12 residues. The CDR3 nucleotides are TGTGCCAGCAGCTCTGGCCCCTGGGGCTACACCTTC. It is translated as CASSSGPWGYTF. The variable domain in full, with the rest retrieved from reference TRBV5-6 and TRBJ1-2, is DAGVTQSPTHLIKTRGQQVTLRCSPKSGHDTVSWYQQALGQGPQFIFQYYEEEERQRGNFPDRFSGHQFPNYSSELNVNALLLGDSALYLCASSSGPWGYTFGSGTRLTVV.

V and J are TRBV4-2 and TRBJ2-6; 8 bases are shared with TRBD2. Germline lookup yields CDR1 LGHNA and CDR2 YNFKEQ. The length of the CDR3 is 20 residues. Trimming took 0 bases from V and 1 from J; bases not matched to a gene: 11. The CDR3 nucleotides read TGTGCCAGCAGCCAAGAAGGAGTAGCGGGGACCCTATCTGGGGCCAACGTCCTGACTTTC. Amino acids: CASSQEGVAGTLSGANVLTF.